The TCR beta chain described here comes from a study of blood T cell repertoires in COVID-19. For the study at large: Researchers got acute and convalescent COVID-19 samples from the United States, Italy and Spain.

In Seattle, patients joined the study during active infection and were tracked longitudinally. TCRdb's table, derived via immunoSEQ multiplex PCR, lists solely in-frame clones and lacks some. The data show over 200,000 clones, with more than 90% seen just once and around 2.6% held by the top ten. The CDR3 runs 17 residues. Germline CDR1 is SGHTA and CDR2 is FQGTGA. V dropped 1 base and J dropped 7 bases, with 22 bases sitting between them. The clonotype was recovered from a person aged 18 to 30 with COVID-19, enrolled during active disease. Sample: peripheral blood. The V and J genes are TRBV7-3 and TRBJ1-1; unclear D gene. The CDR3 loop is CASSLKGGRRTADEAFF. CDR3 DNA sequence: TGTGCCAGCAGCTTAAAAGGAGGACGGAGGACGGCTGATGAAGCTTTCTTT.